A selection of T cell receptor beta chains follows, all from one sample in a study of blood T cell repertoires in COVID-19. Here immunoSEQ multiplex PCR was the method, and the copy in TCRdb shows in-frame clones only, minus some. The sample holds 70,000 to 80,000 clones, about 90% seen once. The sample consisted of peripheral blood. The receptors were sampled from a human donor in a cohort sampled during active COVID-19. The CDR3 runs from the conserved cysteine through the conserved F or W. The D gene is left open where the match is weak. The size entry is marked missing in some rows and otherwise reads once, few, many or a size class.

DNA: TGTGCCAGCAGTCTCCAAGAGACCCAGTACTTC
CDR3: CASSLQETQYF
size: once
D: NA
V: TRBV12-3/TRBV12-4
J: TRBJ2-5

DNA: TGTGCCAGTAGTATTGACAGGACAACTAATGAAAAACTGTTTTTT
CDR3: CASSIDRTTNEKLFF
size: NA
D: NA
V: TRBV19
J: TRBJ1-4

DNA: TGTGCCAGCAGCCCGCGACTGGAGAGCGGGGAGCTGTTTTTT
CDR3: CASSPRLESGELFF
size: NA
D: NA
V: TRBV7-2
J: TRBJ2-2

DNA: TGTGCCAGCAGCGAACGACAGGGGGCGGACGAGCAGTACTTC
CDR3: CASSERQGADEQYF
size: few
D: TRBD1
V: TRBV7-9
J: TRBJ2-7

DNA: TGTGCCAGCAGTCCCGACACTTATTCACCCCTCCACTTT
CDR3: CASSPDTYSPLHF
size: NA
D: NA
V: TRBV6-5
J: TRBJ1-6

DNA: TGTGCCAGCAGCCCGGGACTACATTCTAGCACAGATACGCAGTATTTT
CDR3: CASSPGLHSSTDTQYF
size: once
D: TRBD2
V: TRBV9
J: TRBJ2-3

DNA: TGTGCCAGCACCCTGGGGGGTGGGGCAGGTGTAAATGAAAAACTGTTTTTT
CDR3: CASTLGGGAGVNEKLFF
size: once
D: NA
V: TRBV7-8
J: TRBJ1-4

DNA: TGTGCCAGCAGTAGGGCGGGGGGGAATGAGCAGTTCTTC
CDR3: CASSRAGGNEQFF
size: NA
D: TRBD2
V: TRBV6-5
J: TRBJ2-1

DNA: TGCAGCGTTCATGGCAGGGTCTACCAAGAGACCCAGTACTTC
CDR3: CSVHGRVYQETQYF
size: NA
D: NA
V: TRBV29-1
J: TRBJ2-5

DNA: TGCGCCAGCAGTCCCCCCGGGGGGGGATCACCCCTCCACTTT
CDR3: CASSPPGGGSPLHF
size: once
D: NA
V: TRBV10-2
J: TRBJ1-6

DNA: TGTGCCAGTAGCCTAGCGGGGGGCATAGATACGCAGTATTTT
CDR3: CASSLAGGIDTQYF
size: NA
D: TRBD2
V: TRBV19
J: TRBJ2-3

DNA: TGTGCCAGCAGCCCGGGGGGGGGCGCAGATACGCAGTATTTT
CDR3: CASSPGGGADTQYF
size: NA
D: TRBD2
V: TRBV11-3
J: TRBJ2-3

DNA: TGTGCCAGCAGCCAAGATCCCAGCGGGGGGACAGATACGCAGTATTTT
CDR3: CASSQDPSGGTDTQYF
size: NA
D: TRBD2
V: TRBV4-2
J: TRBJ2-3

DNA: TGTGCCAGCAGCCAAACAGATACGCAGTATTTT
CDR3: CASSQTDTQYF
size: once
D: NA
V: TRBV2
J: TRBJ2-3

DNA: TGTGCCAGCAGCTTAACCGGGACAGGCTCTACCCTGAACACTGAAGCTTTCTTT
CDR3: CASSLTGTGSTLNTEAFF
size: NA
D: TRBD1
V: TRBV7-3
J: TRBJ1-1

DNA: TGTGCCAGCAGTTTAGCTAGCGGGGATCGCGAGCAGTTCTTC
CDR3: CASSLASGDREQFF
size: NA
D: TRBD2
V: TRBV27
J: TRBJ2-1